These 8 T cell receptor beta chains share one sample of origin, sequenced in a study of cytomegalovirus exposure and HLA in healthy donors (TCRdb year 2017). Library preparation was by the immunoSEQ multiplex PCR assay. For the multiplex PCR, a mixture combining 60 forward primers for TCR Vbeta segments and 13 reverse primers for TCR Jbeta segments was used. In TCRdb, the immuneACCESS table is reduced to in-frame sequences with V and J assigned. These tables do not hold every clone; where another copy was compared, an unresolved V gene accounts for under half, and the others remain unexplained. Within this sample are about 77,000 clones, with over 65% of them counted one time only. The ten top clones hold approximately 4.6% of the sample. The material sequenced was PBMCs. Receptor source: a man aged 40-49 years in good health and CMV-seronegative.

The CDR3 nucleotides read TGTGCCAGCAGCTCAAACCGACTAGCGGGAGGTACAGATACGCAGTATTTT. It translates to CASSSNRLAGGTDTQYF. The chain uses TRBV7-2 and TRBJ2-3; 13 bases are shared with TRBD2. Germline V gene data show CDR1 as SGHTA and CDR2 as FQGNSA. With V trimmed by 4 bases and J by 3 bases, 7 bases remained unmatched. This CDR3 comprises 17 residues.

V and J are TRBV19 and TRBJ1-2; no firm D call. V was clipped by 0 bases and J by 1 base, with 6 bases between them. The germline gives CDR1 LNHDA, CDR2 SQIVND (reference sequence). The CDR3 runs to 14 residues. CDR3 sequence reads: CASSIEAGNYGYTF. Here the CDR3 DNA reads TGTGCCAGTAGTATAGAGGCGGGTAACTATGGCTACACCTTC.

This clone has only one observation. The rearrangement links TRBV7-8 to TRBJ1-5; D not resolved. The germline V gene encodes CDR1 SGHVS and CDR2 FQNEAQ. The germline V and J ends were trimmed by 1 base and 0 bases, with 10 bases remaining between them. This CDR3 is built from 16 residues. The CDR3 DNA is TGTGCCAGCAGCTTAGACACCCGTTATAGCAATCAGCCCCAGCATTTT. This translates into CASSLDTRYSNQPQHF.

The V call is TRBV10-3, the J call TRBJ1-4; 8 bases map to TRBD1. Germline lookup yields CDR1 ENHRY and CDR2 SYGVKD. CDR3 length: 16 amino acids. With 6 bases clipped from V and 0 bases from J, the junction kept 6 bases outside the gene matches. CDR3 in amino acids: CAISQGASATNEKLFF. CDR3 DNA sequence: TGTGCCATCAGCCAGGGGGCCTCCGCAACTAATGAAAAACTGTTTTTT.

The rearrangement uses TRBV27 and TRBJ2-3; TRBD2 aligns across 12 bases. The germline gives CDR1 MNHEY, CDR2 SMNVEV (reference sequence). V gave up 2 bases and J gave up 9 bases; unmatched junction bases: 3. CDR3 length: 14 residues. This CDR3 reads CASSLRLAGDTQYF. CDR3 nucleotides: TGTGCCAGCAGTTTACGACTAGCGGGAGACACGCAGTATTTT.

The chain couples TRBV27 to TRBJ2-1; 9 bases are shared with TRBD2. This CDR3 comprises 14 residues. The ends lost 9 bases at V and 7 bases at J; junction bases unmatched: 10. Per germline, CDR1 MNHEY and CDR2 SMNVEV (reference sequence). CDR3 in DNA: TGTGCCAGTCACAGGCTAGCGGGATTGAATGAGCAGTTCTTC. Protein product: CASHRLAGLNEQFF.

CDR3 sequence (DNA): TGTGCCAGCAGGGGACAGGGAGACACCGGGGAGCTGTTTTTT. The encoded protein is CASRGQGDTGELFF. The rearrangement links TRBV6-5 to TRBJ2-2; 9 nucleotides align to TRBD1. J was trimmed by 3 bases and V by 6 bases; bases with no gene match: 2. Germline loops: CDR1 MNHEY, CDR2 SVGAGI. The CDR3 length is 14 residues.

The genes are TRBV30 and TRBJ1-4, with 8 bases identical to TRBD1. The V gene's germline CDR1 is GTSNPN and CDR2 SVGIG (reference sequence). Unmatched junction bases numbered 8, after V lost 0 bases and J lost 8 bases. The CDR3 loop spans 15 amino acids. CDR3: CAWSVRQGALEKLFF. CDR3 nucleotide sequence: TGTGCCTGGAGTGTACGGCAGGGGGCTTTAGAAAAACTGTTTTTT.